These 8 T cell receptor beta chains originate from one sample sequenced in a study of regulatory T cells in long-lasting Graves disease. iRepertoire HTBI primers and Arm-PCR of CDR3 regions built TCR beta libraries. Via MiXCR, TCRdb re-called the multiplex PCR reads, giving one row per CDR3 protein. The repertoire holds a few hundred thousand distinct CDR3 sequences, with around a fifth as singletons. This sample's time point: persistent/refractory GD, antithyroid drugs over 5 years with positive TRAb. From RNA extracted from PBMCs, the TCR library was made. The sequencing used peripheral blood mononuclear cells (PBMCs), collected when the disease was refractory, from a patient treated with antithyroid drugs. The receptors were gathered from a female donor with Graves disease.

The chain carries TRBV28 and TRBJ2-1; 9 positions agree with TRBD2. The germline V gene has CDR1 MDHEN and CDR2 SYDVKM. CDR3 length: 17 residues. V dropped 0 bases and J dropped 0; count of bases not matched to a gene: 3. CDR3 residues: CASSLWLAGFSYNEQFF. As DNA, the CDR3 is TGTGCCAGCAGTTTATGGCTAGCGGGATTCTCCTACAATGAGCAGTTCTTC.

This chain connects TRBV28 to TRBJ2-3; D gene unclear. Trimming cost V 3 bases and J 6 bases, with 16 bases left between them. This CDR3 is built from 15 residues. Germline V gene data show CDR1 as MDHEN and CDR2 as SYDVKM. The CDR3: CASSFLDVHADTQYF. The CDR3 nucleotides are TGTGCCAGCAGTTTCCTGGATGTCCACGCGGATACGCAGTATTTT.

The chain links TRBV5-1 to TRBJ1-5; 9 bases match TRBD1. Germline V gene sequence: CDR1 SGHRS, CDR2 YFSETQ. After removal of 4 bases from V and 7 bases from J, the junction contained 6 bases not matched to a gene. There are 14 residues in the CDR3. CDR3: CASSPGTGLQPQHF. For the CDR3, the DNA is TGCGCCAGCAGCCCAGGGACAGGGTTACAGCCCCAGCATTTT. The full variable domain, rest sourced from reference TRBV5-1 and TRBJ1-5, is KAGVTQTPRYLIKTRGQQVTLSCSPISGHRSVSWYQQTPGQGLQFLFEYFSETQRNKGNFPGRFSGRQFSNSRSEMNVSTLELGDSALYLCASSPGTGLQPQHFGDGTRLSIL.

The rearrangement joins TRBV7-3 to TRBJ2-7; no clear D. Germline CDR1 is SGHTA and CDR2 is FQGTGA. V was shortened by 1 base and J by 3 bases, with 7 bases between the two germline ends. This CDR3 spans 13 amino acids. Here the CDR3 reads CASSLNSGYEQYF. DNA for the CDR3: TGTGCCAGCAGCTTAAATTCGGGCTACGAGCAGTACTTC.

This clonotype showed up just once. V and J are TRBV15 and TRBJ1-5; no reliable D call. Trimming shortened V by 3 bases and J by 1 base, and 7 bases separated the two germline ends. The CDR3 sequence is 14 residues long. CDR1 is LNHNV and CDR2 is YYDKDF in the germline V gene (reference sequence). The CDR3 sequence is CATSSDLSNQPQHF. Written as DNA, the CDR3 is TGTGCCACCAGCAGTGATCTAAGCAATCAGCCCCAGCATTTT. Full variable domain (remainder filled in from reference TRBV15 and TRBJ1-5): DAMVIQNPRYQVTQFGKPVTLSCSQTLNHNVMYWYQQKSSQAPKLLFHYYDKDFNNEADTPDNFQSRRPNTSFCFLDIRSPGLGDTAMYLCATSSDLSNQPQHFGDGTRLSIL.

The V call is TRBV4-1, the J call TRBJ1-4; D is undetermined. V was shortened by 1 base and J by 6 bases, with 6 bases between the two germline ends. The CDR3 contains 13 residues. Germline lookup yields CDR1 MGHRA and CDR2 YSYEKL. The CDR3 loop is CASSQVIYEKLFF. DNA for the CDR3: TGCGCCAGCAGCCAAGTCATCTATGAAAAACTGTTTTTT.

The CDR3 here is CASSLDPGVREKLFF. The CDR3 DNA sequence: TGCGCCAGCAGCTTGGATCCAGGGGTGAGAGAAAAACTGTTTTTT. This chain uses TRBV5-1 with TRBJ1-4; D might be TRBD1 (6 bases). The CDR3 length is 15 residues. CDR1 and CDR2 from the germline V gene are SGHRS and YFSETQ. The germline V and J ends were trimmed by 0 bases and 8 bases, with 14 bases remaining between them.

The table lists this clonotype with many counts. The chain is built from TRBV28 and TRBJ1-1; D is perhaps TRBD1 (5 bases). This CDR3 region has 16 residues. Trimming shortened V by 8 bases and J by 8 bases, and 27 bases separated the two germline ends. Germline CDR1 MDHEN, CDR2 SYDVKM. The CDR3 region has the DNA TGTGCCAGCCTTCGACCTTCGGGGCAGGGAGGACCCGAAGCTTTCTTT. This translates into CASLRPSGQGGPEAFF.